A single sample gave rise to the 11 T cell receptor beta chains below, sequenced in a study of blood T cell repertoires in COVID-19. Sequencing used immunoSEQ multiplex PCR; TCRdb keeps in-frame clones, though not all of them. This sample yields 150,000 to 200,000 clones, of which 90% to 95% are seen a single time; around 4.6% belongs to the top ten. The sequenced material came from peripheral blood. The source of these receptors is a woman aged 45-65 years with acute or convalescent COVID-19.

J is TRBJ1-5 and V is TRBV19; maybe TRBD1 (6 bases). The V end was cut by 8 bases, the J end by 4 bases, with 15 bases between. The CDR3 consists of 14 residues. Germline V gene data show CDR1 as LNHDA and CDR2 as SQIVND (reference sequence). In nucleotides, the CDR3 is TGTGCCAGTGGGGATTCCACAGGGAATCAGCCCCAGCATTTT. As protein: CASGDSTGNQPQHF.

This clone showed up just a few times. The rearrangement links TRBV2 to TRBJ2-1; D not certain. In germline, CDR1 is SNHLY, CDR2 FYNNEI. This CDR3 contains 16 residues. V was shortened by 1 base and J by 0 bases, with 10 bases between the two germline ends. The CDR3 DNA reads as TGTGCCAGCAGTGAAGAAGAGCTCAACTCCTACAATGAGCAGTTCTTC. It translates to CASSEEELNSYNEQFF.

J is TRBJ1-2 and V is TRBV14, with 7 bases aligning to TRBD1. The CDR3 sequence is 15 residues long. The V segment lost 4 bases and the J segment 0 bases; nucleotides outside the gene matches: 5. From germline, CDR1 is SGHDN and CDR2 FVKESK. The CDR3 DNA reads as TGTGCCAGCAGCCTTACAGGGGCTACTAACTATGGCTACACCTTC. This sequence encodes CASSLTGATNYGYTF. The full variable domain, rest sourced from reference TRBV14 and TRBJ1-2, is EAGVTQFPSHSVIEKGQTVTLRCDPISGHDNLYWYRRVMGKEIKFLLHFVKESKQDESGMPNNRFLAERTGGTYSTLKVQPAELEDSGVYFCASSLTGATNYGYTFGSGTRLTVV.

The chain uses TRBV15 and TRBJ2-5; TRBD2 agrees at 12 bases. V shed 3 bases, J shed 4 bases, and the junction held 6 bases outside the gene matches. In germline, CDR1 is LNHNV, CDR2 YYDKDF (reference sequence). CDR3 length: 16 amino acids. CDR3 nucleotides: TGTGCCACCAGCAGTATCGGACTAGCGGGGCGAGAGACCCAGTACTTC. Amino acid sequence: CATSSIGLAGRETQYF.

The chain links TRBV9 to TRBJ1-1; D gene ambiguous. CDR1 and CDR2 (germline): SGDLS, YYNGEE. The CDR3 covers 15 residues. V dropped 0 bases and J dropped 0 bases, with 9 bases sitting between them. The CDR3 here is CASSVGTGMNTEAFF. The CDR3 nucleotides are TGTGCCAGCAGCGTAGGGACGGGGATGAACACTGAAGCTTTCTTT.

This clone was observed a handful of times. The chain employs TRBV5-6 and TRBJ2-7; no clear D gene. Trimming shortened V by 7 bases and J by 4 bases, and 18 bases separated the two germline ends. This CDR3 region has 14 residues. In germline, CDR1 is SGHDT, CDR2 YYEEEE. The CDR3 loop is CASSSPMASYEQYF. DNA of the CDR3: TGTGCCAGCTCCTCGCCAATGGCCTCTTACGAGCAGTACTTC.

This clone was seen only once. The V gene is TRBV7-9, the J gene TRBJ1-2; TRBD1 aligns across 7 bases. The V gene's germline CDR1 is SEHNR and CDR2 FQNEAQ (reference sequence). The CDR3 has 15 residues. V trimming: 4 bases; J trimming: 0 bases; junction bases outside the gene matches: 5. The CDR3 protein is CASSSRQGTNYGYTF. The CDR3 bases are TGTGCCAGCAGCTCCCGACAGGGAACTAACTATGGCTACACCTTC. The full variable domain, its missing parts supplied by reference TRBV7-9 and TRBJ1-2, is DTGVSQNPRHKITKRGQNVTFRCDPISEHNRLYWYRQTLGQGPEFLTYFQNEAQLEKSRLLSDRFSAERPKGSFSTLEIQRTEQGDSAMYLCASSSRQGTNYGYTFGSGTRLTVV.

This chain joins TRBV5-4 and TRBJ1-1; D unresolved. This CDR3 has 15 amino acids. Germline CDR1 reads SGHNT; CDR2 reads YYREEE (reference sequence). The V and J ends lost 1 base and 1 base respectively, with 11 bases between them. This CDR3 is CASSLIEAANTEAFF. As DNA, the CDR3 is TGTGCCAGCAGCTTGATAGAGGCCGCGAACACTGAAGCTTTCTTT.

The rearrangement links TRBV18 to TRBJ1-6, with 8 bases that match TRBD1. CDR1 is KGHSH, CDR2 LQKENI, per germline. Unmatched junction bases numbered 10, after V lost 2 bases and J lost 10 bases. This CDR3 region has 16 residues. The CDR3 DNA reads as TGTGCCAGCTCACCAGCTGGGCAGGGGGCGTTCTCACCCCTCCACTTT. Translating it yields CASSPAGQGAFSPLHF.

The chain carries TRBV5-6 and TRBJ2-7, with D maybe TRBD2 (6 bases). The CDR3 is 14 residues long. CDR1 is SGHDT, CDR2 YYEEEE, per germline. Trimming removed 5 bases at V and 2 bases at J, with 14 bases between. CDR3 coding DNA: TGTGCCAGCAGTTCACACGGAGGGGCCTACGAGCAGTACTTC. Protein: CASSSHGGAYEQYF. Together with reference TRBV5-6 and TRBJ2-7, the CDR3 gives the full variable domain: DAGVTQSPTHLIKTRGQQVTLRCSPKSGHDTVSWYQQALGQGPQFIFQYYEEEERQRGNFPDRFSGHQFPNYSSELNVNALLLGDSALYLCASSSHGGAYEQYFGPGTRLTVT.

The chain couples TRBV7-3 to TRBJ2-1; 7 nucleotides agree with TRBD1. The CDR3 loop spans 15 amino acids. CDR1 and CDR2 from the germline V gene are SGHTA and FQGTGA. V lost 3 bases to trimming and J lost 7 bases; unmatched junction nucleotides: 9. The CDR3, as DNA: TGTGCCAGCAGCTTGGCACCCGGGACAGCTAATGAGCAGTTCTTC. Translating it yields CASSLAPGTANEQFF.